This T cell receptor beta chain was observed in a study of cytomegalovirus exposure and HLA in healthy donors. Study-wide findings and caveats: Some V segments, including TRBV6-2 and TRBV6-3, were excluded as indistinguishable.

PCR primers comprised 60 Vbeta and 13 Jbeta primers. Using immunoSEQ multiplex PCR, the repertoire was profiled, and TCRdb retains in-frame clones only, with some absent. The repertoire consists of some 270,000 clones, with 80% occurring once and the leading ten covering about 0.3%. Comments on this clone: Its antigen remains unidentified.

This CDR3 region has 15 residues. In germline, CDR1 is SGDLS, CDR2 YYNGEE. V was clipped by 3 bases and J by 4 bases; unmatched bases: 7. Specimen: PBMCs. The source is a girl aged 2-15 years in good health and CMV-seronegative. V and J are TRBV9 and TRBJ1-2; TRBD1 aligns across 9 bases. This chain's CDR3 is CASSASGTGTYGYTF. The CDR3 DNA reads TGTGCCAGCAGCGCATCCGGGACAGGGACCTATGGCTACACCTTC.